Listed here is a single T cell receptor beta chain. Its antigen is currently unknown. From blood CD8+ and CD4+ T cells, the TCR beta chain was sequenced. TEMRA cells were FACS-enriched, unlike CD8+ and CD4+ T cells, which were negatively isolated. The data belong to a study of CD8 T cells in Susac syndrome. With random hexamers, 0.5 to 1 ug RNA was reverse transcribed. The amplification used immunoSEQ multiplex PCR on TCR beta CDR3; it spanned 54 Vbeta and 13 Jbeta. TCRdb passed the immunoSEQ multiplex PCR reads through MiXCR, listing each CDR3 protein once. The table includes 77,000 or so distinct CDR3 sequences, about 94% detected once. Study-wide points: The study admitted that it had a relatively small number of individuals in its TCR sequencing and HLA analysis.

Germline lookup yields CDR1 PRHDT and CDR2 FYEKMQ (reference sequence). The CDR3 contains 16 residues. The ends lost 8 bases at V and 3 bases at J; junction bases unmatched: 16. The V call is TRBV13, the J call TRBJ2-7, with TRBD1 matching 7 bases. Sequenced material: CD8+ T cells from PBMCs. This receptor was obtained from a human donor with multiple sclerosis. DNA of the CDR3: TGTGCCAGCGGGGACCCCCTGCGACAGGGAAACTACGAGCAGTACTTC. Translation: CASGDPLRQGNYEQYF.